This paragraph covers one T cell receptor beta chain sequence. PCR was performed using 60 Vbeta and 13 Jbeta primers. Sequencing used immunoSEQ multiplex PCR; TCRdb keeps in-frame clones, though not all of them. The sample comprises some 150,000 clones, about 79% of which are singletons, and 1.7% rests with the top ten. The sample originates from a study of cytomegalovirus exposure and HLA in healthy donors. This CDR3 region has 13 residues. Germline lookup yields CDR1 PRHDT and CDR2 FYEKMQ (reference sequence). V dropped 7 bases and J dropped 2 bases, with 12 bases sitting between them. Sequenced sample: PBMCs. The chain has TRBV13 and TRBJ2-7; a weak D match, TRBD2 (6 bases). This TCR came from a woman in her 30s in good health and CMV-seronegative. The CDR3 bases are TGTGCCAGCACCCTAGGAGGGGCCTACGAGCAGTACTTC. Protein product: CASTLGGAYEQYF.